Listed here are 32 T cell receptor beta chains from one sample, sequenced in a study of shared clonotypes between healthy human individuals. Some clones are missing from TCRdb's copy, which holds only in-frame ones; the method was immunoSEQ multiplex PCR. This table has some 1 million clones, about 80% appearing once. The sample consisted of memory CD4+ T cells sorted from blood. As for subset: CD45RA-negative fraction. Receptor source: a man aged 18 to 30 in good health.

The chain links TRBV7-2 to TRBJ2-4; D assignment may be TRBD1 or TRBD2 (5 bases each). Germline CDR1 SGHTA, CDR2 FQGNSA. Trimming took off 1 base at V and 0 bases at J, with 10 bases between the two ends. The CDR3 is 16 amino acids. DNA of the CDR3: TGTGCCAGCAGCTTAGGGGGGAAGGGAGCCAAAAACATTCAGTACTTC. Its protein product is CASSLGGKGAKNIQYF.

This chain uses TRBV6-1 with TRBJ2-7, with no clear D. Trimming removed 3 bases at V and 0 bases at J, with 12 bases between. The CDR3 length is 15 residues. Germline V gene sequence: CDR1 MNHNS, CDR2 SASEGT. The chain's CDR3 is CASSDVQFSSYEQYF. In nucleotides, the CDR3 is TGTGCCAGCAGTGATGTACAGTTCAGCTCCTACGAGCAGTACTTC.

V and J are TRBV2 and TRBJ1-5; D remains unclear. The CDR3 runs to 14 residues. Germline CDR1 SNHLY, CDR2 FYNNEI. Between the trimmed V and J ends, which lost 3 bases and 0 bases, there was a span of 6 bases. The CDR3 loop is CASSENTSNQPQHF. CDR3 DNA sequence: TGTGCCAGCAGTGAGAATACTAGCAATCAGCCCCAGCATTTT. The full variable domain, completed using reference TRBV2 and TRBJ1-5, is EPEVTQTPSHQVTQMGQEVILRCVPISNHLYFYWYRQILGQKVEFLVSFYNNEISEKSEIFDDQFSVERPDGSNFTLKIRSTKLEDSAMYFCASSENTSNQPQHFGDGTRLSIL.

This clone was counted many times. The rearrangement links TRBV6-1 to TRBJ1-5; tentative D call: TRBD1 (6 bases). CDR1 and CDR2 (germline): MNHNS, SASEGT. The CDR3 contains 14 residues. Trimming took off 9 bases at V and 0 bases at J, with 12 bases between the two ends. The CDR3 nucleotides read TGTGCCAGTATAGGACAGCTTAGCAATCAGCCCCAGCATTTT. Its protein product is CASIGQLSNQPQHF.

The chain combines TRBV6-6 with TRBJ2-7; D may match TRBD1 or TRBD2 (5 bases each). Germline-derived CDR1 and CDR2 are MNHNY and SVGAGI (reference sequence). The CDR3 runs to 14 residues. V gave up 0 bases and J gave up 6 bases, with 12 bases separating them. In DNA form, the CDR3 reads TGTGCCAGCAGTTACTCCCCCGGGACGAGCGAGCAGTACTTC. It specifies CASSYSPGTSEQYF.

DNA for the CDR3: TGTGCCAGCAGCTTCGGGACTTTTGAGCAGTTCTTC. Protein product: CASSFGTFEQFF. This chain joins TRBV7-2 and TRBJ2-1; maybe TRBD2 (6 bases). V was cut by 3 bases and J by 9 bases, with 9 bases left in between. CDR3 length: 12 residues. In germline, CDR1 is SGHTA, CDR2 FQGNSA. Combining the CDR3 with reference TRBV7-2 and TRBJ2-1 gives the whole variable domain GAGVSQSPSNKVTEKGKDVELRCDPISGHTALYWYRQSLGQGLEFLIYFQGNSAPDKSGLPSDRFSAERTGGSVSTLTIQRTQQEDSAVYLCASSFGTFEQFFGPGTRLTVL.

In its sample, this clone was seen once. V usage is TRBV18 and J usage is TRBJ2-5, with D maybe TRBD1 (6 bases). The germline V and J ends were trimmed by 10 bases and 0 bases, with 12 bases remaining between them. Germline CDR1 KGHSH, CDR2 LQKENI. This CDR3 contains 13 residues. The CDR3 is CATTDSYQETQYF. Written as DNA, the CDR3 is TGTGCCACTACGGACAGCTACCAAGAGACCCAGTACTTC.

V gene TRBV7-2 combines with J gene TRBJ2-3, with D hard to call. This CDR3 spans 12 amino acids. Trimming took 5 bases from V and 4 from J, leaving 7 bases between them. The V gene's germline CDR1 is SGHTA and CDR2 FQGNSA. Written as DNA, the CDR3 is TGTGCCAGCAGCCCATTCGCAGATACGCAGTATTTT. Protein sequence: CASSPFADTQYF.

The V call is TRBV5-1, the J call TRBJ2-7; D unclear. Trimming removed 0 bases at V and 3 bases at J, with 7 bases between. This CDR3 comprises 13 residues. From germline, CDR1 is SGHRS and CDR2 YFSETQ. CDR3 residues: CASSLALGYEQYF. CDR3 in DNA: TGCGCCAGCAGCTTGGCCTTGGGCTACGAGCAGTACTTC.

The CDR3 coding sequence is TGTGCCAGCAGCAAGGAGGAGGGGTGGGAGGCTGGGGCCAACGTCCTGACTTTC. Translating gives CASSKEEGWEAGANVLTF. This rearrangement joins TRBV21-1 to TRBJ2-6; the table's D call, TRBD2, has no DNA check behind it. TRBV21-1 is termed a pseudogene. CDR3 length: 18 amino acids.

J is TRBJ2-7 and V is TRBV7-2; 7 positions match TRBD2. The V gene end was trimmed by 5 bases and the J gene end by 2 bases; junction bases not matched to a gene: 9. CDR3 size: 15 residues. The germline V gene encodes CDR1 SGHTA and CDR2 FQGNSA. Written as DNA, the CDR3 is TGTGCCAGCAGCCAAATCGCGGGAGTAACCTACGAGCAGTACTTC. Amino acids: CASSQIAGVTYEQYF. Supplemented by reference TRBV7-2 and TRBJ2-7, the full variable domain reads GAGVSQSPSNKVTEKGKDVELRCDPISGHTALYWYRQSLGQGLEFLIYFQGNSAPDKSGLPSDRFSAERTGGSVSTLTIQRTQQEDSAVYLCASSQIAGVTYEQYFGPGTRLTVT.

Comments on this clone: The same CDR3 arises from other DNA sequences in this sample as well. The V call is TRBV18, the J call TRBJ2-7, with 7 bases that match TRBD2. Germline loops: CDR1 KGHSH, CDR2 LQKENI. This CDR3 is 12 amino acids long. V dropped 3 bases and J dropped 4; count of bases not matched to a gene: 0. Here the CDR3 DNA reads TGTGCCAGCTCACCGGGGGGGTACGAGCAGTACTTC. Encoded protein: CASSPGGYEQYF.

With respect to this clone: The sample has other DNA sequences that encode this CDR3 too. The chain has TRBV7-6 and TRBJ1-3; TRBD1 agrees at 9 bases. J gave up 4 bases and V 5 bases, and 9 bases lay outside the gene matches. The CDR3 consists of 16 residues. Germline V gene data show CDR1 as SGHVS and CDR2 as FNYEAQ. Here the CDR3 reads CASSLGQGLTGNTIYF. The CDR3, as DNA: TGTGCCAGCAGCCTGGGACAGGGTTTGACCGGAAACACCATATATTTT.

This clone has a single count. V and J are TRBV6-1 and TRBJ2-1; 7 bases fit TRBD2. CDR3 size: 14 residues. With 9 bases clipped from V and 0 bases from J, the junction kept 5 bases outside the gene matches. Germline loops: CDR1 MNHNS, CDR2 SASEGT. CDR3 in DNA: TGTGCCAGTAAGCGGGATAGCTCCTACAATGAGCAGTTCTTC. This codes for CASKRDSSYNEQFF.

The chain recombines TRBV5-6 with TRBJ2-7, with 8 bases that match TRBD1. The trim removed 4 bases at V and 6 bases at J, leaving 12 bases unmatched. CDR1 and CDR2 (germline): SGHDT, YYEEEE. This CDR3 is built from 15 residues. Written as DNA, the CDR3 is TGTGCCAGCAGCGGGGCCGGACAGGGTTTCTCCGAGCAGTACTTC. Protein product: CASSGAGQGFSEQYF.

The J gene is TRBJ2-7, the V gene TRBV28, with 11 nucleotides matching TRBD2. Germline loops: CDR1 MDHEN, CDR2 SYDVKM. Trimming removed 7 bases from V and 1 base from J; junction bases left unmatched: 3. The CDR3 consists of 14 residues. This CDR3 reads CASISGGASYEQYF. The CDR3 DNA reads TGTGCCAGCATTAGCGGGGGGGCTTCCTACGAGCAGTACTTC.

In the case of this clone: The junction departs from the called germline gene at one end, perhaps through a read error. The chain links TRBV18 to TRBJ1-6, with 8 bases identical to TRBD1. The CDR3 has 12 amino acids. The germline gives CDR1 KGHSH, CDR2 LQKENI. This CDR3 reads CASSPRTGSVLF. The CDR3, as DNA: TGTGCCAGCTCACCTCGGACAGGGTCAGTGCTTTTT.

CDR3 sequence: CASSRSSGDQETQYF. The CDR3 DNA sequence: TGTGCCAGCAGCCGCTCTAGCGGAGATCAAGAGACCCAGTACTTC. The rearrangement links TRBV5-4 to TRBJ2-5; 7 positions agree with TRBD2. Looked up from germline, CDR1 is SGHNT and CDR2 is YYREEE (reference sequence). The CDR3 consists of 15 residues. The V and J ends lost 4 bases and 2 bases, in that order; junction bases with no gene match: 8.

Regarding this clone: At the DNA level, this CDR3 is encoded by other sequences in the same sample as well. This chain links TRBV19 with TRBJ1-6; D gene unclear. This CDR3 region has 12 residues. V was clipped by 1 base and J by 7 bases, with 2 bases between them. Germline V gives CDR1 LNHDA, CDR2 SQIVND (reference sequence). For the CDR3, the DNA is TGTGCCAGTAGTATAGGGAATTCACCCCTCCACTTT. This translates into CASSIGNSPLHF.

The CDR3 DNA is TGTGCCAGCAGCAGGGGACTAGCGGGGACACAAGAGACCCAGTACTTC. Translation: CASSRGLAGTQETQYF. J is TRBJ2-5 and V is TRBV7-6; 13 nucleotides match TRBD2. The J segment lost 2 bases and the V segment lost 5 bases, leaving 5 bases of the junction unmatched. This CDR3 is 16 amino acids long. CDR1 and CDR2 from the germline V gene are SGHVS and FNYEAQ.

The V call is TRBV5-4, the J call TRBJ2-2, with TRBD1 matching 9 bases. V shed 4 bases and J 3 bases; nucleotides not matched to a gene: 4. The CDR3 extends over 15 amino acids. Germline CDR1 SGHNT, CDR2 YYREEE (reference sequence). The CDR3 DNA follows: TGTGCCAGCAGCATGGGACAGGGAGACACCGGGGAGCTGTTTTTT. It yields the protein CASSMGQGDTGELFF. The full variable domain, with the rest looked up from reference TRBV5-4 and TRBJ2-2, is ETGVTQSPTHLIKTRGQQVTLRCSSQSGHNTVSWYQQALGQGPQFIFQYYREEENGRGNFPPRFSGLQFPNYSSELNVNALELDDSALYLCASSMGQGDTGELFFGEGSRLTVL.

The gene calls are TRBV29-1 and TRBJ2-5, with D hard to call. This CDR3 contains 14 residues. CDR1 is SQVTM, CDR2 ANQGSEA, per germline. The ends were cut back, 1 base at V and 4 bases at J, with 13 bases in the middle. CDR3 amino acids: CSVEGASWTETQYF. CDR3 nucleotide sequence: TGCAGCGTTGAAGGGGCCTCTTGGACAGAGACCCAGTACTTC.

The chain is built from TRBV6-5 and TRBJ2-7, with 7 bases fitting TRBD1. CDR3 length: 13 residues. Germline V lookup: CDR1 MNHEY, CDR2 SVGAGI. J was trimmed by 9 bases and V by 6 bases; bases with no gene match: 11. DNA for the CDR3: TGTGCCAGCAGACCGACAGGGATGGACGGGCAGTACTTC. This sequence encodes CASRPTGMDGQYF.

Comments on this clone: Other DNA sequences of this sample code for an identical CDR3. This sequence joins TRBV5-1 and TRBJ2-7; 13 bases are a match to TRBD2. CDR1 and CDR2 from the germline V gene are SGHRS and YFSETQ. Germline trimming cut 7 bases from V and 3 bases from J; bases unmatched to any gene: 7. This CDR3 contains 15 residues. The CDR3 loop reads CASRPGTSGNYEQYF. The CDR3 coding sequence is TGCGCCAGCCGACCCGGGACTAGCGGGAACTACGAGCAGTACTTC.

CDR3 region: CASSVGGISYGYTF. The CDR3 DNA follows: TGTGCCAGCAGCGTAGGGGGTATTAGCTATGGCTACACCTTC. The V call is TRBV9, the J call TRBJ1-2; D gene unclear. CDR3 length equals 14 residues. The germline V gene encodes CDR1 SGDLS and CDR2 YYNGEE. The V and J ends lost 0 bases and 4 bases respectively, with 10 bases between them.

The rearrangement uses TRBV30 and TRBJ1-1, with D possibly being TRBD1 (6 bases). Germline assignment: CDR1 GTSNPN and CDR2 SVGIG (reference sequence). The CDR3 consists of 14 residues. V was pared by 2 bases and J by 3 bases, with 13 bases between. The CDR3 DNA reads TGTGCCTGGAGTCCCCGGGACACCTACACTGAAGCTTTCTTT. Residues: CAWSPRDTYTEAFF.

This rearrangement joins TRBV18 to TRBJ2-3, with D maybe TRBD2 (6 bases). The CDR3 loop spans 16 amino acids. CDR1 KGHSH and CDR2 LQKENI come from the germline V gene. Between the trimmed V and J ends, which lost 3 bases and 5 bases, there was a span of 18 bases. In nucleotides, the CDR3 is TGTGCCAGCTCACCCAATAGGGGCGGGACGAGAGATACGCAGTATTTT. Translating it yields CASSPNRGGTRDTQYF.

V and J are TRBV5-5 and TRBJ1-6; D is undetermined. CDR3 size: 14 residues. From germline, CDR1 is SGHKS and CDR2 YYEKEE (reference sequence). Trimming took off 4 bases at V and 4 bases at J, with 9 bases between the two ends. The CDR3 protein is CASSVQVYNSPLHF. In DNA, the CDR3 is TGTGCCAGCAGCGTGCAGGTTTATAATTCACCCCTCCACTTT. The variable domain in full, completed from reference TRBV5-5 and TRBJ1-6, reads DAGVTQSPTHLIKTRGQQVTLRCSPISGHKSVSWYQQVLGQGPQFIFQYYEKEERGRGNFPDRFSARQFPNYSSELNVNALLLGDSALYLCASSVQVYNSPLHFGNGTRLTVT.

The rearrangement links TRBV4-1 to TRBJ2-1; tentative D call: TRBD1 (5 bases). The V and J ends lost 3 bases and 1 base respectively, with 19 bases between them. The CDR3 is made up of 18 amino acids. CDR1 and CDR2 (germline): MGHRA, YSYEKL. This CDR3 is CASSQLPNLGRSYNEQFF. CDR3 nucleotide sequence: TGCGCCAGCAGCCAGCTCCCCAACCTGGGGCGGTCCTACAATGAGCAGTTCTTC.

Points on this clone: At one of its ends the junction is not consistent with the germline gene, which may arise from a read error. V usage is TRBV6-5 and J usage is TRBJ1-1, with D perhaps TRBD1 (6 bases). The CDR3 sequence is 14 residues long. CDR1 and CDR2 from the germline V gene are MNHEY and SVGAGI. CDR3 bases: TGTGTCAGCAGTAGGACAGACATGAACACTGAAGCTTTCTTT. Translated, it gives CVSSRTDMNTEAFF.

V gene TRBV14 combines with J gene TRBJ1-1; D not resolved. In germline, CDR1 is SGHDN, CDR2 FVKESK. The CDR3 extends over 16 amino acids. V lost 1 base and J lost 6, with 18 bases in between. In DNA form, the CDR3 reads TGTGCCAGCAGCCAAGTTAGACCCACGGCTGTCGCTGAAGCTTTCTTT. Protein sequence: CASSQVRPTAVAEAFF.

The chain carries TRBV7-3 and TRBJ2-5; D assignment may be TRBD1 or TRBD2 (5 bases each). This CDR3 is built from 14 residues. The germline gives CDR1 SGHTA, CDR2 FQGTGA. Trimming removed 2 bases from V and 5 bases from J, with 12 bases in between. The CDR3 loop is CASSLSGATETQYF. The DNA for the CDR3 is TGTGCCAGCAGCTTATCCGGGGCTACGGAGACCCAGTACTTC. Based on the CDR3 plus reference TRBV7-3 and TRBJ2-5, the full variable domain is GAGVSQTPSNKVTEKGKYVELRCDPISGHTALYWYRQSLGQGPEFLIYFQGTGAADDSGLPNDRFFAVRPEGSVSTLKIQRTERGDSAVYLCASSLSGATETQYFGPGTRLLVL.